This T cell receptor (beta chain) appears in the sequencing data of a study of T-cell memory formation after mild COVID-19. Study information: TCR clusters were mostly confined to one donor each.

Study findings and constraints: Cross-reactive memory appears to have joined, as suggested by some responding clones showing up in pre-infection memory. Clones that got smaller from day 15 to 85 had even CD4/CD8, while clones growing later tipped toward CD4+.

Looked up from germline, CDR1 is SGHTA and CDR2 is FQGNSA. The length of the CDR3 is 16 residues. V was shortened by 5 bases and J by 3 bases, with 19 bases between the two germline ends. As concerns this clonotype: The target antigen is unknown.

Via MiXCR, TCRdb re-called the 5' RACE reads, giving one row per CDR3 protein. The sample lists about 190,000 distinct CDR3 sequences, over 9.5% seen once, with 3% to 3.5% in the top ten. The chain is built from TRBV7-2 and TRBJ2-5; D possibly corresponds to TRBD1 (5 bases). The sequence was collected from a man between 18 and 29 years old who had mild COVID-19 (a few samples of this study predate the infection). Cell type and time point are not known. The sequenced material came from PBMCs or a T cell subset sorted from them (not recorded which). For the CDR3, the DNA is TGTGCCAGCAGCCCCTCAACATGGTCCAGGGAAGAGACCCAGTACTTC. Amino acids: CASSPSTWSREETQYF.